Described below is a single TCR beta chain sequence and its context. Its antigen is not known. The sample is drawn from a study of CD8+ T cells in alopecia areata. Study background: Severity scores in treated patients reflected the percentage of scalp affected. Study-wide points: Scalp and blood retained many expanded lesional clones during tofacitinib. Among the top 100, expanded CD8+ clones, as well as scalp clonality, were significantly decreased by tofacitinib.

The length of the CDR3 is 17 residues. The V and J ends lost 5 bases and 5 bases, in that order; junction bases with no gene match: 10. CDR1 and CDR2 from the germline V gene are LGHNA and YSLEER. RNA was extracted and reverse transcribed into cDNA as the sequencing template. TCRdb keeps only in-frame clones here, not all; method: immunoSEQ multiplex PCR. The sample includes under 350,000 clones, 58% of them seen just once. Treatment specified: oral pan-JAK inhibitor, 5-10 mg twice daily. Alopecia areata patients provided lesional scalp punch biopsies and peripheral blood. This rearrangement joins TRBV4-3 to TRBJ1-6; TRBD1 aligns across 9 bases. Sample: CD4+ T cells sorted from blood, taken at week 24, from a patient treated with tofacitinib. The sequence was collected from a human donor with alopecia areata. The CDR3 is CASSSRDRVTDNSPLHF. For the CDR3, the DNA is TGCGCCAGCAGCAGCAGGGACAGGGTTACCGATAATTCACCCCTCCACTTT.